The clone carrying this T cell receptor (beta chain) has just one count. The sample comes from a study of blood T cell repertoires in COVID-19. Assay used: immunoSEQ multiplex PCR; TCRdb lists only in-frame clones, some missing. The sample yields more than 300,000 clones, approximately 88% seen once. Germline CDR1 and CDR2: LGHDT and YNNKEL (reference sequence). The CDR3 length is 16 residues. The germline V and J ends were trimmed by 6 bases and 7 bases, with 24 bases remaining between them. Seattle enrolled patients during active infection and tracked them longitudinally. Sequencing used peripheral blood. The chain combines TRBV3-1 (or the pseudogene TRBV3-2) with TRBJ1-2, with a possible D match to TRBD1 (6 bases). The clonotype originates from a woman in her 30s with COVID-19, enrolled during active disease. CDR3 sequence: CASSQLTGTGRGGYTF. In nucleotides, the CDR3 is TGTGCCAGCAGTCAGCTTACCGGAACAGGGAGGGGTGGCTACACCTTC.